This T cell receptor (beta chain) was recorded in a study of response to subunit inactivated influenza vaccine. On this clonotype: The antigen remains unidentified.

Germline V gene data show CDR1 as GTSNPN and CDR2 as SVGIG (reference sequence). The CDR3 has 15 amino acids. V was shortened by 0 bases and J by 4 bases, with 15 bases between the two germline ends. TCRdb re-called the RT-PCR reads with MiXCR, one entry per CDR3 protein. The table includes a few hundred thousand distinct CDR3 sequences, 12% to 15% detected once. Study findings and constraints: Authors suggested each seasonal influenza vaccination recruits few new T cells.

The sequence was obtained from a man over 45 who received an inactivated influenza vaccine. The V and J genes are TRBV30 and TRBJ1-2; TRBD1 is a possible D gene (5 bases). Sequenced material: PBMCs from blood, taken about 11 days after vaccination. Written as DNA, the CDR3 is TGTGCCTGGAGTGTCAGAGGCAGGGTCGCCTATGGCTACACCTTC. Residues: CAWSVRGRVAYGYTF.